This T cell receptor beta chain came from a study of blood T cell repertoires in COVID-19. Cohort allocation depended upon clinical history that participants reported. This clone was observed a few times. The germline V gene has CDR1 SNHLY and CDR2 FYNNEI. Germline trimming cut 2 bases from V and 7 bases from J; bases unmatched to any gene: 8. The length of the CDR3 is 16 residues. Some clones are missing from TCRdb's copy, which holds only in-frame ones; the method was immunoSEQ multiplex PCR. The sample holds about 400,000 clones, roughly 90% seen once. The source of this sequence is a woman between 35 and 50 years old with acute COVID-19. Source material: PBMCs or T cells enriched from blood (not recorded which). The chain uses TRBV2 and TRBJ1-6; 7 nucleotides match TRBD1. Written as DNA, the CDR3 is TGTGCCAGCAGTGAATCGTCAGGGGGGAGGAATTCACCCCTCCACTTT. Translating it yields CASSESSGGRNSPLHF.